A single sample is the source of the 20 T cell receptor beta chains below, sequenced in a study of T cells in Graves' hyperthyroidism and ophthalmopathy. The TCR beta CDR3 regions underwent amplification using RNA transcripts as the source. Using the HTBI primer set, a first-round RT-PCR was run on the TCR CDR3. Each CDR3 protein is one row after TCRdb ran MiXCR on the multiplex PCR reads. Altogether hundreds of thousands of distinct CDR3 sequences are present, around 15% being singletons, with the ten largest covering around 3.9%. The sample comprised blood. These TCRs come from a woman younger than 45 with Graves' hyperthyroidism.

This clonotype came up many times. In DNA, the CDR3 is TGTGCCAGCGGGGGTGCGGGTGGGTACTCCTACGAGCAGTACTTC. It is translated as CASGGAGGYSYEQYF. V and J are TRBV28 and TRBJ2-7; D may match TRBD1 or TRBD2 (5 bases each). The germline gives CDR1 MDHEN, CDR2 SYDVKM. This CDR3 has 15 amino acids. Deletions cut 8 bases from V and 0 bases from J, with 17 bases between.

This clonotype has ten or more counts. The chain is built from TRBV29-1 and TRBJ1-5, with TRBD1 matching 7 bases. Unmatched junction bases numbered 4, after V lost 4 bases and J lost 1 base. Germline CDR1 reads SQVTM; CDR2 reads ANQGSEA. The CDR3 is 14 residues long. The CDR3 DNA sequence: TGCAGCGTTGGACAGGGAGGCAGCAATCAGCCCCAGCATTTT. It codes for CSVGQGGSNQPQHF.

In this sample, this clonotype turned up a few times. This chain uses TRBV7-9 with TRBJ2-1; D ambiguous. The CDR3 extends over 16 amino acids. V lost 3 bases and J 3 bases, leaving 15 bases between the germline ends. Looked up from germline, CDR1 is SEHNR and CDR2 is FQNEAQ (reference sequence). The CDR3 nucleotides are TGTGCCAGCAGCTTGTTTCGGGTTCTCAGCTACAATGAGCAGTTCTTC. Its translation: CASSLFRVLSYNEQFF.

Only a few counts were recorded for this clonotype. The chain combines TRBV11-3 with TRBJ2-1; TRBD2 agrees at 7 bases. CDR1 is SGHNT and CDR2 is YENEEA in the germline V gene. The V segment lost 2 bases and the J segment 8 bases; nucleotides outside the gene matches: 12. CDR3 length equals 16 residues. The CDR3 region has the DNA TGTGCCAGCAGCTTAATCGGCGGGAGCAGTCATGATGAGCAGTTCTTC. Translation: CASSLIGGSSHDEQFF.

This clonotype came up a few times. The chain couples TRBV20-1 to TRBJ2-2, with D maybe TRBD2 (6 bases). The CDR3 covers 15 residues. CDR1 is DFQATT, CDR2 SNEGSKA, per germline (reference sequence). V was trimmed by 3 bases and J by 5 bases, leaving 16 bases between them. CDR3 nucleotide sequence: TGCAGTGCTAGCCTCTGGAGGGGTGGTACCGGGGAGCTGTTTTTT. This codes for CSASLWRGGTGELFF.

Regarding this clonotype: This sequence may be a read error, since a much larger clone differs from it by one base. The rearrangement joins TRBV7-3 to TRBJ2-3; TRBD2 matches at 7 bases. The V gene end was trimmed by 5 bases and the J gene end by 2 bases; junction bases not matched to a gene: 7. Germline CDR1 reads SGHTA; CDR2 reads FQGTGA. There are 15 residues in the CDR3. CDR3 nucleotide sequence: TGTGCCAGCAGCCGGACTAGACTAATCACAGATACGCAGTATTTT. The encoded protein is CASSRTRLITDTQYF.

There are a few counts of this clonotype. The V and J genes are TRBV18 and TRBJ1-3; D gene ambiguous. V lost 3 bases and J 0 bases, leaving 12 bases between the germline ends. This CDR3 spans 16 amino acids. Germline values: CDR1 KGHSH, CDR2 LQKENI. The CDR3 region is CASSPLDADSGNTIYF. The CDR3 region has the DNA TGTGCCAGCTCACCTCTCGATGCCGACTCTGGAAACACCATATATTTT.

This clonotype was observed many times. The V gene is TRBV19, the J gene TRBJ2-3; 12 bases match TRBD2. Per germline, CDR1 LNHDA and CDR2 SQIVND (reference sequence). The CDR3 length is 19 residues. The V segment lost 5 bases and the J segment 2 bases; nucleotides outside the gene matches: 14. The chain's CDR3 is CASSPQGLAGGPDTDTQYF. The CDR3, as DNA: TGTGCCAGTAGTCCCCAAGGCCTAGCGGGAGGGCCCGACACAGATACGCAGTATTTT.

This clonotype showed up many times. The CDR3 sequence: CATSRDSSYTEAFF. For the CDR3, the DNA is TGTGCCACCAGCAGAGATAGCAGTTACACTGAAGCTTTCTTT. The V call is TRBV15, the J call TRBJ1-1; D unresolved. The ends were cut back, 0 bases at V and 3 bases at J, with 8 bases in the middle. Germline loops: CDR1 LNHNV, CDR2 YYDKDF (reference sequence). This CDR3 is built from 14 residues.

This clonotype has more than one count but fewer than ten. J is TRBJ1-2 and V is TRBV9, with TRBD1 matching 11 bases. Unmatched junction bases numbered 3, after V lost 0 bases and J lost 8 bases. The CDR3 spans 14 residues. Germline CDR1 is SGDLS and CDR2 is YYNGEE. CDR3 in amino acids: CASSVGRTGGGYTF. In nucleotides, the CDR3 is TGTGCCAGCAGCGTAGGGCGGACAGGGGGCGGCTACACCTTC.

CDR3 DNA sequence: TGTGCCAGCAGTTACTCCAACCGGGTCCAGGGGCCCGGGGAGCTGTTTTTT. Its protein is CASSYSNRVQGPGELFF. This chain connects TRBV6-2 or TRBV6-3 to TRBJ2-2, with D possibly TRBD1 on 6 matching bases. The CDR3 spans 17 residues. CDR1 and CDR2 from the germline V gene are MNHEY and SVGEGT. The germline V and J ends were trimmed by 0 bases and 6 bases, with 17 bases remaining between them.

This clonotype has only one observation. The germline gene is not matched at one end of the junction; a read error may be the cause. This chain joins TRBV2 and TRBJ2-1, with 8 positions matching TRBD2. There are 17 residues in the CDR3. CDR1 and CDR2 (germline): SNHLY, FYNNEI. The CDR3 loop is CATSDLPREAGDNEQFF. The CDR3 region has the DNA TGTGCCACCAGTGATTTGCCTAGAGAAGCGGGAGATAATGAGCAGTTCTTC.

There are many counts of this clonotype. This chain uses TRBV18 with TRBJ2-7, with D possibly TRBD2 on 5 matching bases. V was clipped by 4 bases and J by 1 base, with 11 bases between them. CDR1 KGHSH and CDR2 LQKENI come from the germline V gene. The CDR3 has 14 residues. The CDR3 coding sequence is TGTGCCAGCTCACTAGGGAGTCGGTCCTACGAGCAGTACTTC. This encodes CASSLGSRSYEQYF.

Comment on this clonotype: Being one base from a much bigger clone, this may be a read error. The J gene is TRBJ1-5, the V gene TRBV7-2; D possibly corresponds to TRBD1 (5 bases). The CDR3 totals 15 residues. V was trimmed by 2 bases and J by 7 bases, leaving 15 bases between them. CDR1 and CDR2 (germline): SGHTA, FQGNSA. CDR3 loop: CASSLLGGSGQPQHF. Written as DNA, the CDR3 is TGTGCCAGCAGCTTATTGGGGGGTTCAGGGCAGCCCCAGCATTTT.

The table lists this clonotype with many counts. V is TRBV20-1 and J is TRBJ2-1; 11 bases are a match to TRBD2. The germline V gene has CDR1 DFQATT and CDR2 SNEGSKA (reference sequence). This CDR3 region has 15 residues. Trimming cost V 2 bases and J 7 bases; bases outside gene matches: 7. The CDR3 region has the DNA TGCAGTGCTAGACTCGGGGCTAGCGGGAGGAATGAGCAGTTCTTC. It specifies CSARLGASGRNEQFF.

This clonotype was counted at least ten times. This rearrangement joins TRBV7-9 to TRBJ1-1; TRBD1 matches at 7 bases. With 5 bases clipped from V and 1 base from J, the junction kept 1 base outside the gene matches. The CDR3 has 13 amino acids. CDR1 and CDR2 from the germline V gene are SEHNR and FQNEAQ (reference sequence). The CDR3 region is CASSRTGNTEAFF. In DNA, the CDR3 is TGTGCCAGCAGCCGGACAGGGAACACTGAAGCTTTCTTT.

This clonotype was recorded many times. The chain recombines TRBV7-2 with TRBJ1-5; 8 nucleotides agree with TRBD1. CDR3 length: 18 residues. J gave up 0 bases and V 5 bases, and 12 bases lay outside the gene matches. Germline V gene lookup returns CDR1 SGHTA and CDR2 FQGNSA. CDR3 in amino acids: CASSAGQDLFLSNQPQHF. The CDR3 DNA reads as TGTGCCAGCAGCGCGGGACAGGACCTATTTCTTAGCAATCAGCCCCAGCATTTT.

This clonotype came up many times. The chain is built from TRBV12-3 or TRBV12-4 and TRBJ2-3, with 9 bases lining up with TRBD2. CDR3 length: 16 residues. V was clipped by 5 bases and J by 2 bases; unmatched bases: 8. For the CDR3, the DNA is TGTGCCAGCAGTAGCCTAGCGGGAATCGTCACAGATACGCAGTATTTT. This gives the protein CASSSLAGIVTDTQYF.

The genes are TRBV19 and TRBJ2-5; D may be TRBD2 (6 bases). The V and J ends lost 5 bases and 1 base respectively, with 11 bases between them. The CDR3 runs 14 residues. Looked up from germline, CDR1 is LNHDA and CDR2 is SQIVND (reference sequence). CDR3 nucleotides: TGTGCCAGTAGTGTAGCGGATTCCCAAGAGACCCAGTACTTC. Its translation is CASSVADSQETQYF.

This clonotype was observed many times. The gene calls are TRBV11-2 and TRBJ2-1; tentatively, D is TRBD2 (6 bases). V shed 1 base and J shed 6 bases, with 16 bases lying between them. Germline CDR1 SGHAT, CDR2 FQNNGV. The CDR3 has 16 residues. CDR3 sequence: CASSLGGSRGGNEQFF. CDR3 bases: TGTGCCAGCAGCTTAGGGGGCTCAAGGGGAGGCAATGAGCAGTTCTTC.